This TCR beta chain comes out of a study of T cells in Graves' hyperthyroidism and ophthalmopathy. Germline V gene sequence: CDR1 SNHLY, CDR2 FYNNEI. After removal of 4 bases from V and 4 bases from J, the junction contained 6 bases not matched to a gene. The CDR3 runs 15 residues. This clonotype has ten or more counts. Template material for amplifying TCR beta CDR3 regions consisted of RNA transcripts. In the first-round RT-PCR of the TCR CDR3, the HTBI primer set was used. TCRdb analysed the multiplex PCR reads with MiXCR anew, one entry per CDR3 protein. Among around 280,000 distinct CDR3 sequences listed, roughly 13% were seen once.

Sequenced input: blood. The chain employs TRBV2 and TRBJ1-2; 10 nucleotides agree with TRBD1. This TCR derives from a woman aged 40 to 49 with Graves' hyperthyroidism. CDR3 DNA sequence: TGTGCCAGCAGTGTCCCCGGGACAGGGGTCTATGGCTACACCTTC. Its protein is CASSVPGTGVYGYTF.